This T cell receptor (beta chain) was captured by sequencing in a study of T cells after posttransplantation cyclophosphamide. Data came from immunoSEQ multiplex PCR; TCRdb stores just in-frame clones and leaves some out. Of some 4,700 clones in the sample, approximately 80% were seen once. As concerns this clone: Its antigen remains unknown.

General study findings and limits: Donor-recipient repertoire similarity was low at 1-2 months, rising over year one. TRB clonality was highly associated with recipient CMV seropositivity and reactivation. TRB overlap between skin or GI tissue T cells and blood was limited.

The CDR3 length is 14 residues. From germline, CDR1 is KGHSH and CDR2 LQKENI. Trimming removed 3 bases at V and 5 bases at J, with 12 bases between. Cyclophosphamide on days +3 and +4 followed busulfan-fludarabine conditioning and a marrow graft. The clonotype originates from a male patient in his thirties or forties who received an allogeneic stem cell transplant from a related donor, was CMV-positive, and had acute and chronic GVHD. The graft donor may have contributed some T cells. The rearrangement links TRBV18 to TRBJ2-3; D uncertain. The sequenced sample was PBMCs, obtained after allogeneic stem cell transplant with posttransplant cyclophosphamide. CDR3 region: CASSPSSDQDTQYF. CDR3 sequence (DNA): TGTGCCAGCTCACCGTCCAGCGACCAAGATACGCAGTATTTT.